The T cell receptor (beta chain) under discussion was sequenced for a study of T-cell reconstitution after alpha-beta-depleted transplantation in children. A TCRbeta library incorporating unique molecular identifiers was prepared. TCRdb reprocessed the PCR reads via MiXCR and lists one record per CDR3 protein. This sample has under 300,000 distinct CDR3 sequences, with around 10% found just once. The trim removed 1 base at V and 1 base at J, leaving 7 bases unmatched. Germline lookup yields CDR1 SGHVS and CDR2 FQNEAQ. This CDR3 spans 17 amino acids. This clonotype was recorded many times. This clonotype was obtained from a male patient aged 2-15 years who had a stem cell transplant for chronic granulomatous disease, so the T cells may come from the graft donor. V and J are TRBV7-8 and TRBJ2-3, with 8 bases aligning to TRBD2. Sequencing was performed on peripheral blood, taken 180 days after TCRalphabeta/CD19-depleted stem cell transplant. CDR3 DNA sequence: TGTGCCAGCAGCTTAGACGTTAGTAGCGGGGGCACAGATACGCAGTATTTT. Residues: CASSLDVSSGGTDTQYF.